The 12 T cell receptor beta chains presented below share a single source sample, sequenced in a study of control samples from healthy donors and cancer patients. Data came from immunoSEQ multiplex PCR; TCRdb stores just in-frame clones and leaves some out. This sample contains some 180,000 clones. Sequences were obtained from blood. All receptors come from a woman aged 25-40 years in good health.

This chain connects TRBV5-5 to TRBJ2-2; D perhaps matches TRBD1 (5 bases). The CDR3 consists of 16 residues. With 4 bases removed from V and 1 base from J, the gap between germline ends came to 14 bases. In germline, CDR1 is SGHKS, CDR2 YYEKEE (reference sequence). This CDR3 reads CASSPRPQGNTGELFF. CDR3 bases: TGTGCCAGCAGCCCGAGGCCCCAGGGGAACACCGGGGAGCTGTTTTTT.

The chain couples TRBV11-2 to TRBJ2-4; D not certain. The CDR3 spans 15 residues. CDR1 SGHAT and CDR2 FQNNGV come from the germline V gene. Trimming took 3 bases from V and 3 from J, leaving 12 bases between them. The CDR3 loop reads CASSFRTSSKNIQYF. In DNA form, the CDR3 reads TGTGCCAGCAGCTTTCGAACGTCGAGCAAAAACATTCAGTACTTC.

The J gene is TRBJ1-6, the V gene TRBV4-1; D unclear. The CDR3 has 17 amino acids. Germline CDR1 reads MGHRA; CDR2 reads YSYEKL. Between the trimmed V and J ends, which lost 4 bases and 2 bases, there was a span of 15 bases. The CDR3 region is CASSRAHGVPYNSPLHF. As DNA, the CDR3 is TGCGCCAGCAGCCGGGCCCACGGAGTCCCCTATAATTCACCCCTCCACTTT.

The chain is built from TRBV7-6 and TRBJ2-7; 9 nucleotides agree with TRBD1. Germline V lookup: CDR1 SGHVS, CDR2 FNYEAQ. Trimming cost V 2 bases and J 4 bases; bases outside gene matches: 6. The CDR3 is 15 residues long. The CDR3 DNA is TGTGCCAGCAGCTTAAGTTCGACAGGGGGATACGAGCAGTACTTC. This codes for CASSLSSTGGYEQYF.

The J gene is TRBJ2-6, the V gene TRBV5-1; 11 nucleotides agree with TRBD1. CDR1 SGHRS and CDR2 YFSETQ come from the germline V gene. The CDR3 runs 18 residues. V lost 2 bases and J lost 0; bases outside the gene matches: 4. As DNA, the CDR3 is TGCGCCAGCAGCTTAACCGGGACAGGGGGCTCTGGGGCCAACGTCCTGACTTTC. Protein sequence: CASSLTGTGGSGANVLTF.

The J gene is TRBJ1-2, the V gene TRBV7-9; maybe TRBD1 (5 bases). The ends were cut back, 5 bases at V and 5 bases at J, with 18 bases in the middle. The CDR3 covers 15 residues. Germline V gene lookup returns CDR1 SEHNR and CDR2 FQNEAQ (reference sequence). CDR3 nucleotides: TGTGCCAGCAGCCCCACAGGATGGAGGCGATATGGCTACACCTTC. This encodes CASSPTGWRRYGYTF.

The CDR3 spells CASRSLADTEAFF. The CDR3 nucleotides are TGTGCCAGCAGGTCCCTAGCGGACACTGAAGCTTTCTTT. The chain has TRBV25-1 and TRBJ1-1; the D is unclear. CDR1 and CDR2 from the germline V gene are MGHDK and SYGVNS. Trimming removed 6 bases from V and 3 bases from J, with 11 bases in between. The CDR3 has 13 amino acids.

The chain uses TRBV6-6 and TRBJ1-1; 9 nucleotides align to TRBD1. Germline V gives CDR1 MNHNY, CDR2 SVGAGI (reference sequence). The CDR3 spans 13 residues. V trimming: 5 bases; J trimming: 4 bases; junction bases outside the gene matches: 2. In DNA form, the CDR3 reads TGTGCCAGCAGTCGGACAGGGGTCACTGAAGCTTTCTTT. As protein: CASSRTGVTEAFF.

V gene TRBV5-1 combines with J gene TRBJ2-5; D remains ambiguous. Looked up from germline, CDR1 is SGHRS and CDR2 is YFSETQ. V lost 4 bases, J lost 5 bases, and 6 bases lay in between. There are 11 residues in the CDR3. CDR3 region: CASSPDETQYF. In nucleotides, the CDR3 is TGCGCCAGCAGCCCCGATGAGACCCAGTACTTC.

The chain links TRBV19 to TRBJ2-1, with no clear D. The V end was cut by 2 bases, the J end by 4 bases, with 15 bases between. The V gene's germline CDR1 is LNHDA and CDR2 SQIVND (reference sequence). The CDR3 has 16 amino acids. CDR3 DNA sequence: TGTGCCAGTAGTATACGACCCGAGGCACGATACAATGAGCAGTTCTTC. This sequence encodes CASSIRPEARYNEQFF.

This chain links TRBV27 with TRBJ2-7; TRBD1 aligns across 7 bases. Trimming cost V 4 bases and J 0 bases; bases outside gene matches: 15. Germline assignment: CDR1 MNHEY and CDR2 SMNVEV (reference sequence). CDR3 length: 18 residues. The CDR3 reads CASSYVRQGRGFSYEQYF. CDR3 sequence (DNA): TGTGCCAGCAGTTATGTGAGACAGGGTCGGGGATTCTCCTACGAGCAGTACTTC.

This chain joins TRBV7-2 and TRBJ2-3, with D tentatively TRBD1 (7 bases). Trimming removed 2 bases from V and 9 bases from J, with 9 bases in between. This CDR3 contains 12 residues. Germline CDR1 and CDR2: SGHTA and FQGNSA. The CDR3 loop reads CASSLQGGTQYF. For the CDR3, the DNA is TGTGCCAGCAGCTTACAGGGGGGCACGCAGTATTTT.